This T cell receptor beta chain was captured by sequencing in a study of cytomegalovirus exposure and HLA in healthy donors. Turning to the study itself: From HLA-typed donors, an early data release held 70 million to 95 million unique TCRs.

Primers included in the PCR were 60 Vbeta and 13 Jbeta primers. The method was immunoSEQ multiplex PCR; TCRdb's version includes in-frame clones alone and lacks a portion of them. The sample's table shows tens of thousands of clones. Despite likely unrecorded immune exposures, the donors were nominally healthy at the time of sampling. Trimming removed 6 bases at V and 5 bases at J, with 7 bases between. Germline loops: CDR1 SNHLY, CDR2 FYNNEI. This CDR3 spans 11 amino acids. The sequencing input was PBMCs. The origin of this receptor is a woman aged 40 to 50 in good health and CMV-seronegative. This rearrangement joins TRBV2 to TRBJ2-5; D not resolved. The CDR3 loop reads CASRLEETQYF. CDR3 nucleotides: TGTGCCAGCAGACTGGAGGAGACCCAGTACTTC.